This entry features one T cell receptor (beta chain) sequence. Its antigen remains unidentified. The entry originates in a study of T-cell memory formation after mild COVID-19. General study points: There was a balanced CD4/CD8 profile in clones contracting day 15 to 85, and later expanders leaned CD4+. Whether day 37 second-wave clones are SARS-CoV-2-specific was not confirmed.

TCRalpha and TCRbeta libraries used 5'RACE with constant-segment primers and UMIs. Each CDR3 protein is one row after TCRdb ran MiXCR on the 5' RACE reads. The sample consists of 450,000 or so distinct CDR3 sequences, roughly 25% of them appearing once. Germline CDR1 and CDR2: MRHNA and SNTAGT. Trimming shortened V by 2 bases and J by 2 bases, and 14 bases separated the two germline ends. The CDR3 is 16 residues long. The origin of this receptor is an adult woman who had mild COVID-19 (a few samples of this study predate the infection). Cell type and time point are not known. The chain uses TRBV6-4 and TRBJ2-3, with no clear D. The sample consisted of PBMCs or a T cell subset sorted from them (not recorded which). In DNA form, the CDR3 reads TGTGCCAGCAGTGACAGCCCGCGATCCTACACAGATACGCAGTATTTT. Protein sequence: CASSDSPRSYTDTQYF.